Listed here are 18 T cell receptor beta chains from one sample, sequenced in a study of T cells in Graves' hyperthyroidism and ophthalmopathy. Regions amplified from RNA transcripts were the TCR beta CDR3 regions. Primed by the HTBI set, a first-round RT-PCR was run on the TCR CDR3. From the multiplex PCR reads, TCRdb called clonotypes with MiXCR, one entry per CDR3 protein. The table records some 600,000 distinct CDR3 sequences, about 15% of them present only once. Material: blood. The receptor set was obtained from a woman in her twenties or thirties with Graves' hyperthyroidism that later progressed to Graves' ophthalmopathy.

The chain recombines TRBV6-1 with TRBJ1-3; TRBD1 agrees at 10 bases. The CDR3 consists of 16 residues. V lost 2 bases to trimming and J lost 2 bases; unmatched junction nucleotides: 3. The germline V gene encodes CDR1 MNHNS and CDR2 SASEGT. The CDR3 nucleotides read TGTGCCAGCAGTGAATGGGGACAGGGGACTGGAAACACCATATATTTT. Protein sequence: CASSEWGQGTGNTIYF.

This clonotype appeared many times. V and J are TRBV4-3 and TRBJ1-4; 10 bases are a match to TRBD1. The CDR3 has 15 residues. The germline gives CDR1 LGHNA, CDR2 YSLEER. After removal of 1 base from V and 7 bases from J, the junction contained 3 bases not matched to a gene. CDR3: CASSQGQGAGEKLFF. The CDR3 DNA sequence: TGCGCCAGCAGCCAAGGACAGGGGGCAGGTGAAAAACTGTTTTTT.

This clonotype came up many times. The chain has TRBV27 and TRBJ1-2; no definite D call. V lost 0 bases, J lost 5 bases, and 16 bases lay in between. This CDR3 spans 16 amino acids. Per the germline V gene, CDR1 is MNHEY and CDR2 is SMNVEV (reference sequence). The CDR3 DNA follows: TGTGCCAGCAGTTTATCGGTCCCTGATGGGCTATATGGCTACACCTTC. This encodes CASSLSVPDGLYGYTF.

The chain carries TRBV18 and TRBJ2-7; weak D call: TRBD2 (6 bases). Between the trimmed V and J ends, which lost 3 bases and 4 bases, there was a span of 19 bases. CDR3 length: 16 amino acids. Germline CDR1 reads KGHSH; CDR2 reads LQKENI. The CDR3 loop reads CASSPGSGRGGYEQYF. In DNA, the CDR3 is TGTGCCAGCTCACCCGGAAGCGGTAGGGGAGGATACGAGCAGTACTTC.

This clonotype was detected only a few times. The chain couples TRBV27 to TRBJ1-2; 8 positions agree with TRBD1. Germline trimming cut 3 bases from V and 8 bases from J; bases unmatched to any gene: 5. The germline V gene encodes CDR1 MNHEY and CDR2 SMNVEV (reference sequence). This CDR3 is 13 amino acids long. In DNA form, the CDR3 reads TGTGCCAGCAGTTTTGGCGCAGGGGGCGGCTACACCTTC. Its translation is CASSFGAGGGYTF.

V and J are TRBV5-4 and TRBJ2-5; the match to TRBD2 covers 10 bases. The CDR3 extends over 16 amino acids. V shed 0 bases, J shed 1 base, and the junction held 3 bases outside the gene matches. From germline, CDR1 is SGHNT and CDR2 YYREEE (reference sequence). The CDR3 protein is CASSLGTSGLQETQYF. The CDR3, as DNA: TGTGCCAGCAGCTTGGGGACTAGCGGCCTCCAAGAGACCCAGTACTTC.

The CDR3, as DNA: TGTGCCAGCAGCTTGAGAGCGGGAGCGACCGGGGAGCTGTTTTTT. Its protein is CASSLRAGATGELFF. The rearrangement joins TRBV5-5 to TRBJ2-2; TRBD2 matches 8 bases. In germline, CDR1 is SGHKS, CDR2 YYEKEE (reference sequence). The length of the CDR3 is 15 residues. Germline trimming cut 1 base from V and 5 bases from J; bases unmatched to any gene: 4.

In the case of this clonotype: A read error may be the cause here, since a much bigger clone is one base away. The CDR3 carries no conserved terminal phenylalanine or tryptophan, so it likely arises from a read error. V usage is TRBV12-5 and J usage is TRBJ2-7; no firm D call. This CDR3 comprises 11 residues. CDR1 is LGHNT, CDR2 FRNRAP, per germline. Deletions cut 7 bases from V and 1 base from J, with 5 bases between. The CDR3: CASEQSYEQYS. CDR3 sequence (DNA): TGTGCTAGTGAACAGTCCTACGAGCAGTACTCC.

This clonotype was found a few times. The chain has TRBV5-8 and TRBJ2-3; the match to TRBD1 covers 9 bases. Trimming removed 4 bases from V and 4 bases from J; junction bases left unmatched: 10. The CDR3 is 16 residues long. Germline values: CDR1 SGHTS, CDR2 YDEGEE. CDR3 nucleotides: TGTGCCAGCAGCGTCGGGGGGACAGGGAGCGCAGATACGCAGTATTTT. This sequence encodes CASSVGGTGSADTQYF.

The table lists this clonotype with many counts. This chain links TRBV28 with TRBJ1-6; D unresolved. V lost 7 bases and J 8 bases, leaving 15 bases between the germline ends. The CDR3 has 14 residues. Per germline, CDR1 MDHEN and CDR2 SYDVKM. Here the CDR3 reads CASTTATMDSPLHF. The CDR3 region has the DNA TGTGCCAGCACAACAGCAACGATGGATTCACCCCTCCACTTT. The full variable domain, with the rest looked up from reference TRBV28 and TRBJ1-6, is DVKVTQSSRYLVKRTGEKVFLECVQDMDHENMFWYRQDPGLGLRLIYFSYDVKMKEKGDIPEGYSVSREKKERFSLILESASTNQTSMYLCASTTATMDSPLHFGNGTRLTVT.

This clonotype was recorded a few times. The gene calls are TRBV27 and TRBJ1-5, with 8 nucleotides matching TRBD1. Germline loops: CDR1 MNHEY, CDR2 SMNVEV (reference sequence). The CDR3 runs 18 residues. The junction had 15 bases not matched to a gene; V was cut back by 8 bases and J by 0 bases. The CDR3 DNA sequence: TGTGCCAGCCCCCAGGGGGCCGGACCCTTTTATAGCAATCAGCCCCAGCATTTT. This encodes CASPQGAGPFYSNQPQHF.

The CDR3 DNA is TGTGCCAGCAGCTTAGTAGTGTCACAGACTAACTATGGCTACACCTTC. Translating gives CASSLVVSQTNYGYTF. This rearrangement joins TRBV7-2 to TRBJ1-2; D gene uncertain. V dropped 1 base and J dropped 0 bases, with 12 bases sitting between them. Germline V CDR1 and CDR2: SGHTA, FQGNSA. The CDR3 spans 16 residues. Complete variable domain (other parts from reference TRBV7-2 and TRBJ1-2): GAGVSQSPSNKVTEKGKDVELRCDPISGHTALYWYRQSLGQGLEFLIYFQGNSAPDKSGLPSDRFSAERTGGSVSTLTIQRTQQEDSAVYLCASSLVVSQTNYGYTFGSGTRLTVV.

This clonotype came up a few times. The chain uses TRBV10-3 and TRBJ1-5, with TRBD1 matching 9 bases. CDR1 and CDR2 (germline): ENHRY, SYGVKD. The CDR3 is 16 residues long. Losses at the gene ends were 6 bases for V and 1 base for J; bases not matched to a gene: 7. In nucleotides, the CDR3 is TGTGCCATCAGGGGGACAGGGCCCTCGAGCAATCAGCCCCAGCATTTT. It is translated as CAIRGTGPSSNQPQHF.

The V gene is TRBV9, the J gene TRBJ2-7, with D hard to call. Trimming shortened V by 1 base and J by 3 bases, and 20 bases separated the two germline ends. From germline, CDR1 is SGDLS and CDR2 YYNGEE. The CDR3 loop spans 17 amino acids. CDR3 sequence reads: CASSVSRKHDTYYEQYF. The CDR3 DNA follows: TGTGCCAGCAGCGTAAGTAGGAAACACGATACTTACTACGAGCAGTACTTC.

At least ten counts were recorded for this clonotype. The gene calls are TRBV7-2 and TRBJ2-3; TRBD2 is a possible D gene (6 bases). V was trimmed by 5 bases and J by 5 bases, leaving 14 bases between them. The germline CDR1 and CDR2 sequences are SGHTA and FQGNSA. The CDR3 totals 14 residues. The CDR3 nucleotides are TGTGCCAGCAGCCCCCCGCTAGCGAGAGATACGCAGTATTTT. Translating it yields CASSPPLARDTQYF.

In this sample, this clonotype turned up many times. The chain recombines TRBV27 with TRBJ2-1, with 11 bases that match TRBD2. Per germline, CDR1 MNHEY and CDR2 SMNVEV (reference sequence). This CDR3 has 15 amino acids. V lost 3 bases, J lost 5 bases, and 3 bases stayed unmatched. CDR3 sequence: CASSLTSGKNNEQFF. As DNA, the CDR3 is TGTGCCAGCAGTTTGACTAGCGGGAAAAACAATGAGCAGTTCTTC.

This clonotype was detected ten times or more. The chain combines TRBV3-1 with TRBJ2-5; D call uncertain. The CDR3 has 14 amino acids. Deletions cut 0 bases from V and 5 bases from J, with 10 bases between. Germline assignment: CDR1 LGHDT and CDR2 YNNKEL (reference sequence). The CDR3 sequence: CASSQDGSWETQYF. The CDR3 coding sequence is TGTGCCAGCAGCCAAGATGGATCGTGGGAGACCCAGTACTTC.

The gene calls are TRBV6-1 and TRBJ1-2, with TRBD1 matching over 7 bases. With V trimmed by 7 bases and J by 8 bases, 7 bases remained unmatched. CDR3 size: 12 residues. Germline-derived CDR1 and CDR2 are MNHNS and SASEGT. Here the CDR3 DNA reads TGTGCCAGCACCATGACAGGGCAGGGCTACACCTTC. Translating gives CASTMTGQGYTF.